These 10 T cell receptor beta chains share one sample of origin, sequenced in a study of control samples from healthy donors and cancer patients. Profiling relied on immunoSEQ multiplex PCR, and the TCRdb table lists in-frame clones only, not all of them. The data hold 75,000 to 90,000 clones, with around 90% observed a single time. The sample consisted of PBMCs. Receptors originate from a woman aged 50 to 60 with colorectal cancer.

The V call is TRBV30, the J call TRBJ2-4, with 8 positions matching TRBD1. Looked up from germline, CDR1 is GTSNPN and CDR2 is SVGIG (reference sequence). This CDR3 has 14 amino acids. V lost 3 bases to trimming and J lost 2 bases; unmatched junction nucleotides: 3. CDR3 sequence: CAWSPGGSKNIQYF. The CDR3 nucleotides are TGTGCCTGGAGCCCAGGGGGCTCCAAAAACATTCAGTACTTC.

For this clone: Just one base apart from a much larger clone, this may be a read error. V usage is TRBV15 and J usage is TRBJ1-5; no firm D call. The CDR3 runs 12 residues. The germline V gene has CDR1 LNHNV and CDR2 YYDKDF (reference sequence). Trimming left V 3 bases short and J 4 bases short, with 4 bases between. The CDR3 DNA is TGTGCCACCAGCAGCGATAATCAGCCCCAGCATTTT. Protein product: CATSSDNQPQHF.

The V call is TRBV25-1, the J call TRBJ1-1; D unclear. CDR3 size: 13 residues. Germline V gene lookup returns CDR1 MGHDK and CDR2 SYGVNS. V lost 3 bases to trimming and J lost 0 bases, with 5 bases between them. Here the CDR3 DNA reads TGTGCCAGCAGTGACTGGATGAACACTGAAGCTTTCTTT. Its translation: CASSDWMNTEAFF.

The rearrangement joins TRBV2 to TRBJ1-1; 9 bases line up with TRBD1. The junction had 6 bases not matched to a gene; V was cut back by 9 bases and J by 4 bases. The V gene's germline CDR1 is SNHLY and CDR2 FYNNEI. This CDR3 is built from 13 residues. DNA of the CDR3: TGTGCCAGGACCTTGACAGGGGGCACTGAAGCTTTCTTT. Residues: CARTLTGGTEAFF.

This chain connects TRBV4-3 to TRBJ2-1, with 8 bases fitting TRBD2. Trimming at V came to 4 bases and at J to 7 bases, leaving 12 bases not matched to a gene. Germline V gene lookup returns CDR1 LGHNA and CDR2 YSLEER. The CDR3 covers 16 residues. The CDR3 DNA reads as TGCGCCAGCAGCCGCCTAACGGGGGGGGCCGGGAATGAGCAGTTCTTC. It is translated as CASSRLTGGAGNEQFF.

The V gene is TRBV28, the J gene TRBJ1-1; possible D gene TRBD1, 5 bases. The CDR3 length is 11 residues. Per germline, CDR1 MDHEN and CDR2 SYDVKM. V lost 11 bases, J lost 1 base, and 8 bases lay in between. CDR3: CAVGGNTEAFF. The CDR3 nucleotides read TGTGCCGTTGGGGGGAACACTGAAGCTTTCTTT.

CDR3 protein: CASSLRASDTGELFF. The CDR3 DNA sequence: TGTGCCAGCAGCTTACGGGCTAGCGATACCGGGGAGCTGTTTTTT. The chain joins TRBV7-3 to TRBJ2-2, with a possible D match to TRBD2 (6 bases). V was clipped by 2 bases and J by 5 bases, with 12 bases between them. The CDR3 loop spans 15 amino acids. CDR1 and CDR2 from the germline V gene are SGHTA and FQGTGA. Combining the CDR3 with reference TRBV7-3 and TRBJ2-2 gives the whole variable domain GAGVSQTPSNKVTEKGKYVELRCDPISGHTALYWYRQSLGQGPEFLIYFQGTGAADDSGLPNDRFFAVRPEGSVSTLKIQRTERGDSAVYLCASSLRASDTGELFFGEGSRLTVL.

This clone showed up just once. The CDR3 sequence: CASSLDGDQPQHF. The CDR3, as DNA: TGTGCCAGCAGCTTGGACGGAGATCAGCCCCAGCATTTT. The chain joins TRBV5-5 to TRBJ1-5, with D hard to call. This CDR3 is built from 13 residues. Trimming pared 0 bases from V and 5 bases from J, leaving 6 bases between. From germline, CDR1 is SGHKS and CDR2 YYEKEE (reference sequence).

This clone was found once. The V call is TRBV5-5, the J call TRBJ2-1; TRBD2 might be the D (5 bases). V gave up 3 bases and J gave up 9 bases, with 13 bases separating them. The CDR3 is made up of 13 amino acids. Germline CDR1 reads SGHKS; CDR2 reads YYEKEE (reference sequence). The CDR3 DNA reads TGTGCCAGCAGCTGGGGTGTAGGAGGTGAGCAGTTCTTC. Protein sequence: CASSWGVGGEQFF.

J is TRBJ1-6 and V is TRBV11-1; D might be TRBD1 (6 bases). This CDR3 has 14 amino acids. In germline, CDR1 is SGHAT, CDR2 FQDESV (reference sequence). V was cut by 4 bases and J by 4 bases, with 8 bases left in between. CDR3 loop: CASSSGQYNSPLHF. CDR3 DNA sequence: TGTGCCAGCAGCTCAGGACAGTATAATTCACCCCTCCACTTT.